Listed below are T cell receptor beta chains from one sample, sequenced in a study of T cells in Graves' hyperthyroidism and ophthalmopathy. A single record per CDR3 protein comes from TCRdb applying MiXCR to the multiplex PCR reads. In the table there are about 270,000 distinct CDR3 sequences, less than 30% of which are singletons. Sequencing was done on a sample of blood. The origin of the receptors is a man aged 35 to 55 with Graves' hyperthyroidism that later progressed to Graves' ophthalmopathy. Both conserved end residues are part of each CDR3. A D gene is named only where the DNA matches it firmly. The listing skips clone size in some rows; elsewhere it reads once, few, many or a size class.

CDR3 DNA | CDR3 protein | V gene | CDR3 length | D gene | J gene | clone size
TGTGCCAGCACGAACAGGAACACCGGGGAGCTGTTTTTT | CASTNRNTGELFF | TRBV6-5 | 13 | NA | TRBJ2-2 | many
TGTGCCACCAGCAGAGATCTCCGGGACAGTACTGAAGCTTTCTTT | CATSRDLRDSTEAFF | TRBV15 | 15 | TRBD1 | TRBJ1-1 | many
TGTGCCAGCAGCTTCTGGACGTACGGGCCCCAGCATTTT | CASSFWTYGPQHF | TRBV12-3/TRBV12-4 | 13 | NA | TRBJ1-5 | many
TGTGCCAGCAGTCCTTACGTGAGGAGTGCTTTCTTT | CASSPYVRSAFF | TRBV6-1 | 12 | NA | TRBJ1-1 | once
TGTGCCAGCAGTTACGGTCGGGAGAAGGCCGGGGAGCTGTTTTTT | CASSYGREKAGELFF | TRBV6-5 | 15 | NA | TRBJ2-2 | NA
TGTGCCAGCAGTTACTCGACTAGCGGGAGGACCGACGAGCAGTACTTC | CASSYSTSGRTDEQYF | TRBV6-2/TRBV6-3 | 16 | TRBD2 | TRBJ2-7 | NA
TGTGCCAGCAGCCAAGAGGACAGGTTGAAAGAGACCCAGTACTTC | CASSQEDRLKETQYF | TRBV4-2 | 15 | TRBD1 | TRBJ2-5 | many
TGTGCCAGCAGTTCAAACCAGGGGGTGGAGACCCAGTACTTC | CASSSNQGVETQYF | TRBV27 | 14 | TRBD1 | TRBJ2-5 | many
TGTGCCTGGGACAGGGGAACGGAGACCCAGTACTTC | CAWDRGTETQYF | TRBV30 | 12 | TRBD1 | TRBJ2-5 | NA
TGTGCCAGCAGTTTATATAGCGGGAGCGCTAGCTCCTACGAGCAGTACTTC | CASSLYSGSASSYEQYF | TRBV28 | 17 | TRBD2 | TRBJ2-7 | many
TGTGCCAGCAGCCAGTACACCGGGGAGCTGTTTTTT | CASSQYTGELFF | TRBV7-3 | 12 | NA | TRBJ2-2 | many
TGCGCCAGCAATCCGGGACAGGGTTCTCTACAGCCCCAGCATTTT | CASNPGQGSLQPQHF | TRBV10-2 | 15 | TRBD1 | TRBJ1-5 | many
TGTGCCAGCTCCGAATCCGGGACTAGTTTTGCCGGGGAGCTGTTTTTT | CASSESGTSFAGELFF | TRBV6-4 | 16 | TRBD2 | TRBJ2-2 | few
TGTGCTAGTGGTTCCCCCGACAGCGGGATGGCAGATACGCAGTATTTT | CASGSPDSGMADTQYF | TRBV12-5 | 16 | TRBD2 | TRBJ2-3 | many
TGTGCCAGCAGAACTAGCGGGTCCTACTACGAGCAGTACTTC | CASRTSGSYYEQYF | TRBV6-5 | 14 | TRBD2 | TRBJ2-7 | many
TGCAGTGCCCCCCGCAGCGGGGAGACCCAGTACTTC | CSAPRSGETQYF | TRBV20-1 | 12 | NA | TRBJ2-5 | NA
TGCGCCAGCAGTGACGAGGACACCCTCCGGCCCTCTTTCTTT | CASSDEDTLRPSFF | TRBV10-1 | 14 | NA | TRBJ1-1 | many
TGTGCCAGCAGTGAAGGTCTAGCGGGCCAAGAGACCCAGTACTTC | CASSEGLAGQETQYF | TRBV6-1 | 15 | TRBD2 | TRBJ2-5 | few
TGTGCCAGCAGCGCCCGGACTAGCGGACACAATGAGCAGTTCTTC | CASSARTSGHNEQFF | TRBV11-2 | 15 | TRBD2 | TRBJ2-1 | NA
TGTGCCAGCAGTCCCTCCCAGCGGGGCGAGCAGTACTTC | CASSPSQRGEQYF | TRBV12-3/TRBV12-4 | 13 | TRBD2 | TRBJ2-7 | many
TGTGCCAGCAGGCCCCCTCAGGGACACCAGGGAGAGCAGTACTTC | CASRPPQGHQGEQYF | TRBV6-1 | 15 | NA | TRBJ2-7 | NA
TGTGCCAGCAGTCAAGGGGGCCCGGACGAGCAGTACTTC | CASSQGGPDEQYF | TRBV12-3/TRBV12-4 | 13 | TRBD1 | TRBJ2-7 | NA
TGTGCCAGCAGCCTAGGTTTGGAACTCGGGAAGACCCAGTACTTC | CASSLGLELGKTQYF | TRBV6-2/TRBV6-3 | 15 | NA | TRBJ2-5 | many
TGTGCCAGCAGCCCCGAGAGGGTCGGTGCCAAAAACATTCAGTACTTC | CASSPERVGAKNIQYF | TRBV6-5 | 16 | NA | TRBJ2-4 | many
TGTGCCAGCAGTTCCCGCAGGGAAATGGACGAGCAGTACTTC | CASSSRREMDEQYF | TRBV6-5 | 14 | NA | TRBJ2-7 | many
TGTGCCAGCAGCGGGACTAGCGGGAGGGCCAACTACGAGCAGTACTTC | CASSGTSGRANYEQYF | TRBV27 | 16 | TRBD2 | TRBJ2-7 | NA
TGTGCCAGTGGGAGCAATCAGCCCCAGCATTTT | CASGSNQPQHF | TRBV6-2/TRBV6-3 | 11 | NA | TRBJ1-5 | NA
TGTGCCATCAGTGGGGTCCGGCTAGCGGGCTACGAGCAGTACTTC | CAISGVRLAGYEQYF | TRBV10-3 | 15 | TRBD2 | TRBJ2-7 | many
TGTGCCAGCAGTTTATCGTTGCGGGAAATGTGGGGCTACACCTTC | CASSLSLREMWGYTF | TRBV12-3/TRBV12-4 | 15 | NA | TRBJ1-2 | many
TGCAGCGTTGACGAACTGACAAGATCTGGAAACACTGAAGCTTTCTTT | CSVDELTRSGNTEAFF | TRBV29-1 | 16 | NA | TRBJ1-1 | many
TGTGCCAGCTCACCACCGAGTTTTAGTCCCGGGGAGCTGTTTTTT | CASSPPSFSPGELFF | TRBV18 | 15 | NA | TRBJ2-2 | NA
TGTGCCAGCAGCCATTCCGGGACAGGGGGCTTGAACACTGAAGCTTTCTTT | CASSHSGTGGLNTEAFF | TRBV6-4 | 17 | TRBD1 | TRBJ1-1 | NA
TGTGCCAGCAGCTTAGCCCCGACCAGTACCAACGATCAGCCCCAGCATTTT | CASSLAPTSTNDQPQHF | TRBV7-2 | 17 | NA | TRBJ1-5 | many
TGTGCCAGCAGCCTTAGCGGGAACTACGAGCAGTACTTC | CASSLSGNYEQYF | TRBV5-1 | 13 | TRBD2 | TRBJ2-7 | many
TGTGCCAGGGGGGCCGGGGACTCTGGGGCCAACGTCCTGACTTTC | CARGAGDSGANVLTF | TRBV2 | 15 | NA | TRBJ2-6 | NA
TGCAGTGCCGGACTCGGGACTGTTAACACCGGGGAGCTGTTTTTT | CSAGLGTVNTGELFF | TRBV20-1 | 15 | NA | TRBJ2-2 | many
TGCAGTGCTACCGGGACAGCGGATTCACCCCTCCACTTT | CSATGTADSPLHF | TRBV20-1 | 13 | TRBD1 | TRBJ1-6 | many
TGCAGCGTTGAAGGGGACAGTCGTCGGGTGGATGGCTACACCTTC | CSVEGDSRRVDGYTF | TRBV29-1 | 15 | TRBD1 | TRBJ1-2 | NA
TGTGCCAGCAGTTTATCAGTTAGCACGGGGGAGCTGTTTTTT | CASSLSVSTGELFF | TRBV27 | 14 | NA | TRBJ2-2 | few
TGTGCCAGCAGTCCAAATTCGGGGAGATTATCCTACGAGCAGTACTTC | CASSPNSGRLSYEQYF | TRBV7-8 | 16 | NA | TRBJ2-7 | many
TGTGCCAGCAAGCGGGACCCCTCACAAGAGACCCAGTACTTC | CASKRDPSQETQYF | TRBV2 | 14 | TRBD2 | TRBJ2-5 | medium-sized
TGTGCCACCCAGGGAGCTTATAGCAATCAGCCCCAGCATTTT | CATQGAYSNQPQHF | TRBV24-1 | 14 | NA | TRBJ1-5 | many
TGCAGTGCTATCTCAGGGGGCGGGGACACCGGGGAGCTGTTTTTT | CSAISGGGDTGELFF | TRBV20-1 | 15 | TRBD1 | TRBJ2-2 | NA
TGTGCCACCGAGAAGGGAGACATTCAGTACTTC | CATEKGDIQYF | TRBV24-1 | 11 | NA | TRBJ2-4 | many
TGTGCCAGCAGCCAAGAGACTAGCGGGAGCTTCTACGAGCAGTACTTC | CASSQETSGSFYEQYF | TRBV4-2 | 16 | TRBD2 | TRBJ2-7 | many
TGTGCCAGCACCGCAACTTGGGAGACCCAGTACTTC | CASTATWETQYF | TRBV6-1 | 12 | NA | TRBJ2-5 | many
TGTGCCAGCAGCTTAGGGTGGGGTGGGGGGAACGAGCAGTACTTC | CASSLGWGGGNEQYF | TRBV7-2 | 15 | NA | TRBJ2-7 | many
TGTGCCAGCAGTTTGACAGGGGACCACCACTATGGCTACACCTTC | CASSLTGDHHYGYTF | TRBV6-5 | 15 | TRBD1 | TRBJ1-2 | once
TGTGCCAGCACCCCCCCAGACAGAGAGGAGCAGTACTTC | CASTPPDREEQYF | TRBV12-3/TRBV12-4 | 13 | NA | TRBJ2-7 | many
TGTGCCAGCAGTTGGGACAGAAACACTGAAGCTTTCTTT | CASSWDRNTEAFF | TRBV6-5 | 13 | TRBD1 | TRBJ1-1 | many
TGCGCCAGCAGCTCTCTTGGGGACACACGGTACGAGCAGTACTTC | CASSSLGDTRYEQYF | TRBV5-1 | 15 | NA | TRBJ2-7 | NA
TGTGCCAGCAGTCCCTCCCGAGGAGCGGGGGAGACCCAGTACTTC | CASSPSRGAGETQYF | TRBV6-5 | 15 | TRBD2 | TRBJ2-5 | many
TGTGCCAGCTCATCTAAGACTAGCGGGACCACCTACGAGCAGTACTTC | CASSSKTSGTTYEQYF | TRBV18 | 16 | TRBD2 | TRBJ2-7 | many